The sequence of this TCR beta chain was determined in a study of blood T cell repertoires in COVID-19. Study background: Samples came from the United States, Italy and Spain, spanning acute and convalescent COVID-19. PBMCs, B-cell-depleted T cells, or T cells provided the cDNA or gDNA that made up the material.

Seattle enrolled patients during active infection and tracked them longitudinally. In the original workflow: Using reference gene primer amplification, nucleated cell counts were estimated. Clones were read by immunoSEQ multiplex PCR, and TCRdb kept only the in-frame ones, dropping some. Clone size and V and J calls were adopted from that table, with D and trimming inferred from the DNA. The sample records 450,000 or so clones, about 89% being singletons. The CDR3 loop spans 17 amino acids. V was clipped by 3 bases and J by 10 bases, with 26 bases between them. Germline V gene sequence: CDR1 SGHRS, CDR2 YFSETQ.

Source material: peripheral blood. The sequence was collected from a woman in her 40s with COVID-19, enrolled during active disease. The J gene is TRBJ2-1, the V gene TRBV5-1; D is perhaps TRBD2 (6 bases). This CDR3 is CASSSLPGLSSTEEQFF. CDR3 DNA: TGCGCCAGCAGCTCGTTACCGGGACTTTCATCAACTGAGGAGCAGTTCTTC.